This T cell receptor beta chain was recorded in a study of blood T cells in healthy people across ages. Using a J-beta primer mix together with a sample-barcoded 5' primer, a second PCR was run for 7 to 11 cycles. TCRdb passed the 5' RACE reads through MiXCR, listing each CDR3 protein once. The table includes roughly 1,500,000 distinct CDR3 sequences, roughly 40% detected once. This CDR3 is 15 amino acids long. Trimming took 6 bases from V and 3 from J; bases not matched to a gene: 4. The sample comprised blood. The chain carries TRBV23-1 and TRBJ2-2; TRBD1 matches 10 bases. TRBV23-1 belongs to the ORF category, with a function that is uncertain. The sequence derives from a woman younger than 30 in good health. CDR3 sequence reads: CASRRGTGDTGELFF. In DNA, the CDR3 is TGCGCCAGCAGGCGCGGGACAGGGGACACCGGGGAGCTGTTTTTT.